This T cell receptor (beta chain) comes out of a study of CD8 T cells in Susac syndrome. Study summary: At the time of blood draw, patients with Susac syndrome were therapy-naive, receiving corticosteroids, or receiving intravenous immunoglobulin alone. Study-wide results and caveats: Where Susac syndrome CD4+ T cell repertoires were concerned, no clonal expansion was evident.

Concerning this clonotype: Its antigen is not known.

RNA, at roughly 0.5 to 1 ug, was reverse transcribed with random hexamers. The method of amplification for TCR beta CDR3 was immunoSEQ multiplex PCR, covering 54 Vbeta and 13 Jbeta. MiXCR, applied by TCRdb to the immunoSEQ multiplex PCR reads, yields one record per CDR3 protein. This repertoire shows around 170,000 distinct CDR3 sequences, nearly 97% found once; its top ten account for around 0.096%. CDR1 is MGHRA, CDR2 YSYEKL, per germline. The V and J ends lost 1 base and 4 bases respectively, with 11 bases between them. The CDR3 has 15 residues. What was sequenced was CD4+ T cells from PBMCs. The sequence was obtained from a human donor with Susac syndrome. The J gene is TRBJ1-5, the V gene TRBV4-1; D may be TRBD1 (6 bases). The CDR3 sequence is CASSQVGGHNQPQHF. The CDR3, as DNA: TGCGCCAGCAGCCAAGTCGGGGGGCATAATCAGCCCCAGCATTTT.